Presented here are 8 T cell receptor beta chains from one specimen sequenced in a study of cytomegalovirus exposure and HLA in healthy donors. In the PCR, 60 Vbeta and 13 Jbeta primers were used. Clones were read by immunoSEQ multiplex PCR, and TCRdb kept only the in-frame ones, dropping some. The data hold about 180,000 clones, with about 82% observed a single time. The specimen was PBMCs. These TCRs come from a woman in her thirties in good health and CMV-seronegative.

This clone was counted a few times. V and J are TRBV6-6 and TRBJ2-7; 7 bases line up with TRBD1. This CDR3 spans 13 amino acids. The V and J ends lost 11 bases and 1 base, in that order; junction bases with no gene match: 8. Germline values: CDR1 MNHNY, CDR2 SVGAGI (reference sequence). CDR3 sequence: CAGREQGSYEQYF. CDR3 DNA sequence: TGTGCCGGCCGGGAACAGGGGTCCTACGAGCAGTACTTC.

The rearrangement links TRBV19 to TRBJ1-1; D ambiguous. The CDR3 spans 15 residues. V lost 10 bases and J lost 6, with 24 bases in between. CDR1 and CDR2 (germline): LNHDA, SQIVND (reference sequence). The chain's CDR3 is CATQITIFRQAEAFF. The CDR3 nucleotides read TGTGCCACCCAAATTACCATCTTCAGGCAAGCTGAAGCTTTCTTT.

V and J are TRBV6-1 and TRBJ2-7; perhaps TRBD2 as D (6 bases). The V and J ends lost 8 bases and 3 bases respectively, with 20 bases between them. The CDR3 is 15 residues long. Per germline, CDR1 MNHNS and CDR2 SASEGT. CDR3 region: CASVEGWRAHYEQYF. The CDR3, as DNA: TGTGCCAGCGTAGAGGGATGGAGGGCCCACTACGAGCAGTACTTC.

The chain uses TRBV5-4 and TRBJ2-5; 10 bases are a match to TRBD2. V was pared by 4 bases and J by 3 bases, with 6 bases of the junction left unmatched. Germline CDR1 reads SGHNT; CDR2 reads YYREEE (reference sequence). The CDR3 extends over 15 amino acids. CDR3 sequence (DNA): TGTGCCAGCAGCACCGGGACTAGCGCCAAAGAGACCCAGTACTTC. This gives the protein CASSTGTSAKETQYF.

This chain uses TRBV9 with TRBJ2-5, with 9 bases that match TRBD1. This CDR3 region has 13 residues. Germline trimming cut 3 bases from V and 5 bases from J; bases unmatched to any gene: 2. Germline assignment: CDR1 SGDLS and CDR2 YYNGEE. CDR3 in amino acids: CASSEGTGETQYF. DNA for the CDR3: TGTGCCAGCAGCGAGGGGACAGGGGAGACCCAGTACTTC.

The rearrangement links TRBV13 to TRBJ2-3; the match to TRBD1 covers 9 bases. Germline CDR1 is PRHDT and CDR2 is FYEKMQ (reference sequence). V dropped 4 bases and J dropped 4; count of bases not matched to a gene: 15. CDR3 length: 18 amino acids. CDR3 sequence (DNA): TGTGCCAGCAGCTGGCGCATCGGACAGGGGTTTTATCCAGATACGCAGTATTTT. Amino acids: CASSWRIGQGFYPDTQYF.

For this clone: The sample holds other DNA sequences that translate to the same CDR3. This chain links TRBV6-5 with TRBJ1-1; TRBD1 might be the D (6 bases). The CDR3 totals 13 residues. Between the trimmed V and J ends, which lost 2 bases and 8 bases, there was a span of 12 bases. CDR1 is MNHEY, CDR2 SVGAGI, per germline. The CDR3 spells CASSYGGSTEAFF. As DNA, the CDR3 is TGTGCCAGCAGTTACGGGGGCTCCACCGAAGCTTTCTTT.

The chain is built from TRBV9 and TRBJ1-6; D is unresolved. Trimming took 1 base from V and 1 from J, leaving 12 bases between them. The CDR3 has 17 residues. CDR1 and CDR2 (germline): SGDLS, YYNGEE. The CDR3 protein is CASSVRRGDSYNSPLHF. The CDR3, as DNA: TGTGCCAGCAGCGTAAGGCGGGGAGATTCCTATAATTCACCCCTCCACTTT.